One sample yielded the 22 T cell receptor beta chains listed below, sequenced in a study of T cells in Graves' hyperthyroidism and ophthalmopathy. Amplification targeted TCR beta CDR3 regions from RNA transcripts. Using the HTBI primer set, a first-round RT-PCR was run on the TCR CDR3. MiXCR, run by TCRdb on the multiplex PCR reads, gives a single entry per CDR3 protein. This repertoire shows around 180,000 distinct CDR3 sequences, about a sixth found once; its top ten account for 29%. The sample was blood. The receptors derive from a woman aged 50 to 60 with Graves' hyperthyroidism.

In this sample, this clonotype turned up once. The chain combines TRBV11-2 with TRBJ1-2; tentative D call: TRBD1 (6 bases). V was cut by 5 bases and J by 6 bases, with 13 bases left in between. Germline V gene sequence: CDR1 SGHAT, CDR2 FQNNGV. The CDR3 is made up of 13 amino acids. The CDR3 protein is CASSIGQLDGYTF. The CDR3 DNA sequence: TGTGCCAGCAGCATAGGACAGCTCGATGGCTACACCTTC.

This rearrangement joins TRBV5-1 to TRBJ1-4; possibly TRBD1 for D (6 bases). Trimming removed 2 bases from V and 11 bases from J, with 13 bases in between. The CDR3 has 13 residues. CDR1 and CDR2 from the germline V gene are SGHRS and YFSETQ. Written as DNA, the CDR3 is TGCGCCAGCAGCTTACAAGGGGGTGGTAAACTGTTTTTT. Protein product: CASSLQGGGKLFF.

This clonotype was seen only a few times. The chain joins TRBV7-2 to TRBJ2-1; perhaps TRBD2 as D (6 bases). Germline CDR1 and CDR2: SGHTA and FQGNSA. Between the trimmed V and J ends, which lost 1 base and 3 bases, there was a span of 10 bases. The CDR3 contains 15 residues. The DNA for the CDR3 is TGTGCCAGCAGCTTAGTAGCGGAGTTCTACAATGAGCAGTTCTTC. It translates to CASSLVAEFYNEQFF.

The chain employs TRBV20-1 and TRBJ2-3; D is possibly TRBD1 or TRBD2 (6 bases each). The CDR3 totals 14 residues. CDR1 DFQATT and CDR2 SNEGSKA come from the germline V gene (reference sequence). V dropped 0 bases and J dropped 10 bases, with 17 bases sitting between them. CDR3 bases: TGCAGTGCTAGAGATCTTCGTCCGGGGGCCCCGCAGTATTTT. Its protein product is CSARDLRPGAPQYF.

At least ten counts were recorded for this clonotype. This chain joins TRBV24-1 and TRBJ2-1; 7 bases align to TRBD1. The V gene's germline CDR1 is KGHDR and CDR2 SFDVKD. The trim removed 0 bases at V and 0 bases at J, leaving 4 bases unmatched. This CDR3 is 17 amino acids long. CDR3 region: CATSDLMTGSSYNEQFF. CDR3 nucleotides: TGTGCCACCAGTGATTTGATGACAGGGAGCTCCTACAATGAGCAGTTCTTC.

This clonotype was seen many times. DNA of the CDR3: TGCGCCAGCAGCTTGGCCGGGCGAGCGGGGGCAGAGTTCTTC. Its protein is CASSLAGRAGAEFF. The chain links TRBV5-1 to TRBJ2-1; 8 bases match TRBD2. The germline gives CDR1 SGHRS, CDR2 YFSETQ. J gave up 14 bases and V 0 bases, and 10 bases lay outside the gene matches. The length of the CDR3 is 14 residues.

The chain carries TRBV19 and TRBJ2-3, with D possibly matching TRBD1 (6 bases). CDR1 and CDR2 (germline): LNHDA, SQIVND (reference sequence). V was clipped by 4 bases and J by 0 bases, with 11 bases between them. The CDR3 length is 15 residues. The DNA for the CDR3 is TGTGCCAGTAGTAATACAGGGCGAAGCACAGATACGCAGTATTTT. Translated, it gives CASSNTGRSTDTQYF.

This rearrangement joins TRBV7-9 to TRBJ2-5, with 11 bases lining up with TRBD2. This CDR3 is built from 18 residues. Germline V gives CDR1 SEHNR, CDR2 FQNEAQ (reference sequence). V was pared by 3 bases and J by 3 bases, with 12 bases of the junction left unmatched. This CDR3 is CASSFFMALAGGEETQYF. Written as DNA, the CDR3 is TGTGCCAGCAGCTTTTTTATGGCGCTAGCGGGAGGCGAAGAGACCCAGTACTTC.

This clonotype was detected many times. The chain employs TRBV7-9 and TRBJ2-7; no firm D call. This CDR3 region has 12 residues. The germline CDR1 and CDR2 sequences are SEHNR and FQNEAQ (reference sequence). The V end was cut by 4 bases, the J end by 2 bases, with 6 bases between. The CDR3 loop is CASSSRPYEQYF. CDR3 bases: TGTGCCAGCAGCTCCAGACCCTACGAGCAGTACTTC.

The V gene is TRBV7-6, the J gene TRBJ2-7; 7 bases fit TRBD1. The CDR3 is made up of 14 amino acids. With 5 bases clipped from V and 6 bases from J, the junction kept 10 bases outside the gene matches. Germline V lookup: CDR1 SGHVS, CDR2 FNYEAQ. CDR3 residues: CASSVRDSLIEQYF. CDR3 DNA sequence: TGTGCCAGCAGCGTCCGGGACAGTTTGATCGAGCAGTACTTC.

This clonotype was recorded at least ten times. V usage is TRBV6-2 or TRBV6-3 and J usage is TRBJ2-6; D is undetermined. The germline V gene encodes CDR1 MNHEY and CDR2 SVGEGT. This CDR3 comprises 11 residues. Deletions cut 6 bases from V and 12 bases from J, with 9 bases between. This CDR3 is CASSPSSVLTF. DNA of the CDR3: TGTGCCAGCAGCCCCTCATCCGTCCTGACTTTC.

This clonotype was seen ten or more times. The chain links TRBV27 to TRBJ2-1; 12 positions agree with TRBD2. The CDR3 covers 16 residues. Germline V gene data show CDR1 as MNHEY and CDR2 as SMNVEV (reference sequence). The J segment lost 7 bases and the V segment lost 1 base, leaving 5 bases of the junction unmatched. CDR3 loop: CASSLLLAGGGNEQFF. Written as DNA, the CDR3 is TGTGCCAGCAGTTTATTACTAGCGGGGGGCGGGAATGAGCAGTTCTTC.

The V call is TRBV18, the J call TRBJ1-1; weak D call: TRBD1 (6 bases). The CDR3 is made up of 15 amino acids. CDR1 and CDR2 (germline): KGHSH, LQKENI. V lost 3 bases and J 7 bases, leaving 18 bases between the germline ends. The CDR3 DNA is TGTGCCAGCTCACCCGGGGGGGCGCATAGGAGTGAAGCTTTCTTT. Encoded protein: CASSPGGAHRSEAFF.

Many counts were recorded for this clonotype. The genes are TRBV25-1 and TRBJ2-3; 8 nucleotides match TRBD1. This CDR3 is built from 13 residues. Germline V gives CDR1 MGHDK, CDR2 SYGVNS. V was clipped by 5 bases and J by 4 bases; unmatched bases: 2. This CDR3 reads CASSIQGADTQYF. The CDR3 DNA reads as TGTGCCAGCAGTATACAGGGGGCAGATACGCAGTATTTT.

This sequence joins TRBV5-6 and TRBJ2-4; D perhaps matches TRBD2 (6 bases). Germline CDR1 SGHDT, CDR2 YYEEEE. The ends were cut back, 6 bases at V and 6 bases at J, with 7 bases in the middle. This CDR3 has 11 amino acids. Here the CDR3 DNA reads TGTGCCAGCAACGGGGGAAACATTCAGTACTTC. Translated, it gives CASNGGNIQYF. Together with reference TRBV5-6 and TRBJ2-4, the CDR3 gives the full variable domain: DAGVTQSPTHLIKTRGQQVTLRCSPKSGHDTVSWYQQALGQGPQFIFQYYEEEERQRGNFPDRFSGHQFPNYSSELNVNALLLGDSALYLCASNGGNIQYFGAGTRLSVL.

This clonotype was found many times. V gene TRBV19 combines with J gene TRBJ1-5, with unresolved D. This CDR3 contains 14 residues. Trimming removed 3 bases at V and 3 bases at J, with 9 bases between. CDR1 and CDR2 from the germline V gene are LNHDA and SQIVND (reference sequence). The CDR3 is CASSIRGTNQPQHF. CDR3 DNA: TGTGCCAGTAGTATCCGGGGAACCAATCAGCCCCAGCATTTT.

This rearrangement joins TRBV7-2 to TRBJ2-3, with 14 bases that match TRBD2. This CDR3 has 18 residues. Looked up from germline, CDR1 is SGHTA and CDR2 is FQGNSA. V was pared by 5 bases and J by 5 bases, with 12 bases of the junction left unmatched. CDR3 bases: TGTGCCAGCAGCCCCTACCGACTAGCGGGGGGGTCAGGAGATACGCAGTATTTT. Protein sequence: CASSPYRLAGGSGDTQYF.

This clonotype was counted ten times or more. The V call is TRBV27, the J call TRBJ1-2; 7 nucleotides match TRBD1. The germline gives CDR1 MNHEY, CDR2 SMNVEV (reference sequence). V shed 8 bases and J 8 bases; nucleotides not matched to a gene: 8. The CDR3 has 12 residues. The CDR3 bases are TGTGCCAGCGCCAGGGGGTTTTGGGGCTACACCTTC. Translation gives CASARGFWGYTF.

This clonotype was seen many times. This chain joins TRBV11-2 and TRBJ1-3; the D gene is possibly TRBD1 (6 bases). The length of the CDR3 is 15 residues. Germline values: CDR1 SGHAT, CDR2 FQNNGV. Trimming took 4 bases from V and 1 from J, leaving 11 bases between them. The CDR3 region has the DNA TGTGCCAGCAGCTCTGGGGGGCCGTCTGGAAACACCATATATTTT. Translated: CASSSGGPSGNTIYF.

This clonotype appeared many times. This chain joins TRBV29-1 and TRBJ1-2, with TRBD1 identical over 7 bases. This CDR3 has 14 residues. V shed 5 bases and J 4 bases; nucleotides not matched to a gene: 10. The V gene's germline CDR1 is SQVTM and CDR2 ANQGSEA. DNA for the CDR3: TGCAGCGTTAGCCGGGACAGAGACTCCTATGGCTACACCTTC. Protein: CSVSRDRDSYGYTF.

This clonotype was observed a handful of times. The chain combines TRBV25-1 with TRBJ2-5, with 9 bases identical to TRBD1. Germline V CDR1 and CDR2: MGHDK, SYGVNS. V shed 3 bases and J 9 bases; nucleotides not matched to a gene: 8. This CDR3 region has 14 residues. The CDR3 bases are TGTGCCAGCAGTGAGGGGGACAGGGAAGGGGCCCAGTACTTC. Amino acids: CASSEGDREGAQYF.

The chain joins TRBV12-3 or TRBV12-4 to TRBJ2-2; possibly TRBD2 for D (6 bases). The V end lost 6 bases, the J end lost 0 bases, and 11 bases lay between the germline ends. The CDR3 is 15 residues long. CDR3 DNA sequence: TGTGCCAGCAGACCGGGACTGACGAACACCGGGGAGCTGTTTTTT. This encodes CASRPGLTNTGELFF.